This T cell receptor (beta chain) stems from a study of PD-L1 blockade in urothelial cancer. General study points: Below-median blood TCR clonality before treatment forecast better survival. Greater 3-week expansion of tumor-associated blood clones was recorded for durable-benefit patients.

The time point was: peripheral blood 6 weeks after treatment start. A remark on this clone: What it binds is not known.

Into every PCR, synthetic TCR analog templates were spiked. Method: immunoSEQ multiplex PCR; TCRdb's copy keeps in-frame clones and lacks some. The sample lists roughly 46,000 clones, about 85% occurring once. CDR3 length: 18 amino acids. Germline assignment: CDR1 SGHNT and CDR2 YYREEE (reference sequence). V lost 0 bases and J lost 0; bases outside the gene matches: 8. The TCR originated in a man aged 45-65 years with urothelial cancer. The chain combines TRBV5-4 with TRBJ2-3; 9 bases map to TRBD2. The source material was PBMCs, sampled around atezolizumab (anti-PD-L1) treatment. This CDR3 reads CASSLGRSLAGSTDTQYF. DNA of the CDR3: TGTGCCAGCAGCTTGGGGCGGTCGCTAGCGGGAAGCACAGATACGCAGTATTTT.